The clone carrying this T cell receptor beta chain was recorded at least ten times. From about 400 ng of RNA, a library with molecular barcoded alpha/delta and beta/gamma adaptors was made. Via MiXCR, TCRdb re-called the reads, giving one row per CDR3 protein. Among some 22,000 distinct CDR3 sequences listed, roughly 20% were seen once. This sample is part of a study of read filtering for tumor transcriptome and immune sequencing. The CDR3 sequence is 13 residues long. Per germline, CDR1 SGHRS and CDR2 YFSETQ. With 3 bases clipped from V and 5 bases from J, the junction kept 3 bases outside the gene matches.

The sample was a population of CD138-negative cells sorted from bone marrow. The chain combines TRBV5-1 with TRBJ1-1; 8 bases map to TRBD1. The receptor comes from a donor at least 40 years old with multiple myeloma. CDR3 DNA: TGCGCCAGCAGCTCAGGGGGCCCAACTGAAGCTTTCTTT. It is translated as CASSSGGPTEAFF.